This T cell receptor (beta chain) was captured by sequencing in a study of monozygotic twins with inflammatory bowel disease (dated by TCRdb to the late 2010s). Background for the entire study: A total of 28 monozygotic twin pairs were included in the full study, comprising nine German pairs (four IBD-concordant, five IBD-discordant) and 19 IBD-discordant Danish pairs. Within discordant pairs, disease-associated traits were sought mainly by comparing IBD patients with their genetically identical healthy co-twins. Each individual had, on average, about 151 000 unique TCRalpha sequences and 181 000 unique TCRbeta sequences available for analysis. The paper as a whole reports these results and caveats: TCRbeta repertoire diversity, by inverse Simpson index, was decreased in IBD patients compared with their healthy co-twins. No difference in repertoire similarity was observed between concordant and discordant twins, possibly owing to limited statistical power. No single strong signal or clonotype linked to IBD turned up in the results, so the idea that one exists was not supported. IBD patients shared fewer clonotypes with other individuals than healthy twins did, most markedly in patients showing signs of disease activity. Because patients were on differing immunosuppressive treatments, the repertoires may have picked up extra background noise and inter-individual variability. The analysis was unable to tell apart different T cell subtypes.

From each donor, an approximately 2.5 ml peripheral blood sample was collected into PAXgene tubes and kept at -80 degrees C. Without T cell sorting, total RNA was isolated from whole blood using the PAXgene blood miRNA kit on an automated QIAcube. Peripheral blood from monozygotic twin pairs, either concordant or discordant for inflammatory bowel disease, underwent deep TCRalpha and TCRbeta repertoire profiling that used unique molecular barcoding. Smoking habits were recorded for all twin pairs, and each individual was classified as a current, former or never smoker. The library was obtained by 5' RACE. Preparation of each TCR library used approximately 4,000 ng of total RNA. For each sample, cDNA synthesis was carried out in eight separate reactions using SMARTScribe reverse transcriptase. During cDNA synthesis, template switching introduced unique molecular identifiers that contained a 6-nucleotide sample barcode. TCRalpha and TCRbeta cDNA was amplified by two nested PCRs of about 15 and 9 cycles, with bead purification after each PCR. Before amplification, the cDNA was treated with uracil DNA-glycosylase and purified using the QIAquick PCR purification kit. The second PCR was the step at which Illumina TruSeq-compatible adapters and sample-specific barcodes were added. Library quality and concentration were checked on TapeStation and Qubit, and libraries were pooled at 5 ng each. Pooled libraries were sequenced on an Illumina HiSeq2500 single-index Rapid Run with 2 x 100 bp reads and custom sequencing primers. Concerning the study's data processing: MiGEC version 1.2.6 was used for UMI-based consensus assembly to correct PCR and sequencing errors. MiXCR version 2.1.1 was used for V(D)J alignment, clonotype assembly and CDR3 extraction. To normalise gene usage, clonotype sharing and MAIT/NKT TCR abundance, the analysis used the top 1000, 10 000 and 20 000 clonotypes per sample. After downsampling to 27 000 UMIs, diversity was calculated as the inverse Simpson index using the vegan R package. Statistical testing used paired Mann-Whitney U tests on the discordant twin pairs and applied Benjamini-Hochberg correction for multiple testing. The reads, reprocessed by TCRdb, yield one row per CDR3 protein sequence and no DNA. In this record, the V and J calls reflect TCRdb's handling and not the investigators' own analysis. In this sample's table one finds 150,000 to 200,000 distinct CDR3 sequences. Of the sample, about 7.4% is held by the ten largest clones.

From cysteine to phenylalanine, the CDR3 is 14 amino acids long. Only the protein sequence is given. The germline V gene (reference sequence) supplies CDR1 SEHNR and CDR2 FQNEAQ. On this clonotype: It lacks a known antigen.

This receptor was obtained from a human donor with ulcerative colitis or Crohn's disease, or a healthy co-twin of an affected twin (not recorded which). The specimen sequenced was blood. The rearranged segments are TRBV7-9 and TRBJ2-7; TCRdb designates TRBD1, a call that cannot be tested without DNA. This receptor has the CDR3 CASSLASPTREQYF.